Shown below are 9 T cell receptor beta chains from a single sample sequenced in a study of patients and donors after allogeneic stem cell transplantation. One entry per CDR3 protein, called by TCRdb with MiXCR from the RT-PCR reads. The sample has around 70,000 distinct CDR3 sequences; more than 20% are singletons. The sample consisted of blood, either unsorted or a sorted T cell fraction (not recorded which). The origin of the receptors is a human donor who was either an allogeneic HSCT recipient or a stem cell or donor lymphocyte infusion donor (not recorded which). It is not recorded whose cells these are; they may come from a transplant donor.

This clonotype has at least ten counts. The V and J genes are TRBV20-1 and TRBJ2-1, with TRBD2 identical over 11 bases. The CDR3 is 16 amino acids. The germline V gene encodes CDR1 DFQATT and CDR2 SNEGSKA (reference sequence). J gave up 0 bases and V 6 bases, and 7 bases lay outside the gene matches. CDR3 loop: CSAGGTSGSSYNEQFF. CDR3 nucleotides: TGCAGTGCAGGGGGTACTAGCGGGAGCTCCTACAATGAGCAGTTCTTC.

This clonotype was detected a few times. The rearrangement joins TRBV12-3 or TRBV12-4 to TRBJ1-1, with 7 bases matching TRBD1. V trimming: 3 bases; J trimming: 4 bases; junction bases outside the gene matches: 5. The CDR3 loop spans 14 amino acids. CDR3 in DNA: TGTGCCAGCAGTTTCTGGTCAGGGGGCACTGAAGCTTTCTTT. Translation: CASSFWSGGTEAFF.

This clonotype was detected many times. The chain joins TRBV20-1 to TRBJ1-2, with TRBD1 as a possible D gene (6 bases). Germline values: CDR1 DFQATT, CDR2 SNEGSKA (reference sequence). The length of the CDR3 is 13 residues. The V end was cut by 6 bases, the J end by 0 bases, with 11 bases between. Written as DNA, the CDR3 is TGCAGTGCCCCGACAGGAGCTAACTATGGCTACACCTTC. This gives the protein CSAPTGANYGYTF.

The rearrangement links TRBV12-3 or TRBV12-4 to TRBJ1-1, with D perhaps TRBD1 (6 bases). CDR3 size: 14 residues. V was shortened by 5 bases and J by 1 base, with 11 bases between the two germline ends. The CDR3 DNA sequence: TGTGCCAGCAGTCCGACAGGAGAGAACACTGAAGCTTTCTTT. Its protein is CASSPTGENTEAFF.

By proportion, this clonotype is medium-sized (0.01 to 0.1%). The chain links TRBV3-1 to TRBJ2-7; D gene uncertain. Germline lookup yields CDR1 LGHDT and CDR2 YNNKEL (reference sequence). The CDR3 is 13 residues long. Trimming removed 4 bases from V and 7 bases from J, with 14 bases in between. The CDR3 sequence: CASSPLSADEQYF. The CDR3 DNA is TGTGCCAGCAGCCCATTGTCAGCTGATGAGCAGTACTTC.

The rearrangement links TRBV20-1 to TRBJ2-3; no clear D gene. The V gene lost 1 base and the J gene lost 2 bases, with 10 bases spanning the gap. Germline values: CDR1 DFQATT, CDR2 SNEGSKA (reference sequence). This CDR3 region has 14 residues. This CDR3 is CSARVGRYTDTQYF. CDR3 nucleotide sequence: TGCAGTGCTAGAGTCGGGCGCTACACAGATACGCAGTATTTT.

The CDR3, as DNA: TGTGCCAGCAGCCAAGAGCGGGAGTTCAGAGAGACCCAGTACTTC. Translating it yields CASSQEREFRETQYF. The rearrangement joins TRBV3-1 to TRBJ2-5; 7 nucleotides align to TRBD2. The germline V gene encodes CDR1 LGHDT and CDR2 YNNKEL (reference sequence). With V trimmed by 0 bases and J by 4 bases, 5 bases remained unmatched. CDR3 length: 15 amino acids.

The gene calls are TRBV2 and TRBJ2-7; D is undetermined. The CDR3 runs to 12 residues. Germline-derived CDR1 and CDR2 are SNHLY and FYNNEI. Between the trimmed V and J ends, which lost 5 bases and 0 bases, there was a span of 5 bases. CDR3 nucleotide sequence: TGTGCCAGCAGTTGGGGCTCCTACGAGCAGTACTTC. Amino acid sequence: CASSWGSYEQYF. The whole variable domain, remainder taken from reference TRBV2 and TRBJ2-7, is EPEVTQTPSHQVTQMGQEVILRCVPISNHLYFYWYRQILGQKVEFLVSFYNNEISEKSEIFDDQFSVERPDGSNFTLKIRSTKLEDSAMYFCASSWGSYEQYFGPGTRLTVT.

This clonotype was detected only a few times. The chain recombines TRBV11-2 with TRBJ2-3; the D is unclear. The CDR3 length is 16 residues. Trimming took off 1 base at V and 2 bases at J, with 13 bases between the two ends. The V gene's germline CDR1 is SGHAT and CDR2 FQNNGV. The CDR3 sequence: CASSLAPGVDTDTQYF. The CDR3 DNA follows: TGTGCCAGCAGCTTAGCACCGGGCGTCGACACAGATACGCAGTATTTT.